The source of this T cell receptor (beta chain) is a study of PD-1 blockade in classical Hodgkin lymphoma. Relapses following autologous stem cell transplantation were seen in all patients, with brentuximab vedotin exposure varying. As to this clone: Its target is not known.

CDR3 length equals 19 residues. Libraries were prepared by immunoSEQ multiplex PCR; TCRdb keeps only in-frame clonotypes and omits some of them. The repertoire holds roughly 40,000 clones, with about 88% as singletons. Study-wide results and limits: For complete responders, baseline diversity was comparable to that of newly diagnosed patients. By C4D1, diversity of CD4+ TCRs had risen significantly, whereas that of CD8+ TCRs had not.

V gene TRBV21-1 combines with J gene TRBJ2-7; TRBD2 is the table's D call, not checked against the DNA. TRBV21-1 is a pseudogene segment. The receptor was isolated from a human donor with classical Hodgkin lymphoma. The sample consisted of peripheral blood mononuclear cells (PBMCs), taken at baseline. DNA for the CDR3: TGTGCCAGCAGCTTTAGAGGTCGACTAGCGGGAGGGCCTCAGGGCGAGCAGTACTTC. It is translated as CASSFRGRLAGGPQGEQYF.